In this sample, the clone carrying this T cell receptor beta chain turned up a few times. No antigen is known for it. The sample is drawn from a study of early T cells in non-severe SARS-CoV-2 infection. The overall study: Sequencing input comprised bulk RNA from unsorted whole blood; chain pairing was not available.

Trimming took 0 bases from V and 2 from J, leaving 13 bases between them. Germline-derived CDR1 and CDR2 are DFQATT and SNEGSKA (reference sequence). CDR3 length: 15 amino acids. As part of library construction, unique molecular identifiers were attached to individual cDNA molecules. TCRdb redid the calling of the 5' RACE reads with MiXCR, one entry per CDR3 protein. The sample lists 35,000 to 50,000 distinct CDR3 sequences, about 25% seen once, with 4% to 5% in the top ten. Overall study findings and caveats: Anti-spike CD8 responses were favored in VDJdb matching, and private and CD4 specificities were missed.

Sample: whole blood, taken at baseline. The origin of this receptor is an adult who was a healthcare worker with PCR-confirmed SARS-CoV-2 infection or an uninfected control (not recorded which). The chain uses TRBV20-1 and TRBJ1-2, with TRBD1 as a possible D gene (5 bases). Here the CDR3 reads CSARDQGALNYGYTF. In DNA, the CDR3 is TGCAGTGCTAGAGATCAGGGAGCGTTGAACTATGGCTACACCTTC.